These T cell receptor beta chains were read from a single sample in a study of cytomegalovirus exposure and HLA in healthy donors. Sequencing was performed with immunoSEQ multiplex PCR; in TCRdb, only in-frame clones are kept and a portion is missing. The sample shows tens of thousands of clones, over 85% of them seen only once. Source material: PBMCs. The receptors shown here come from a woman younger than 35 in good health and CMV-seronegative. CDR3s include the opening cysteine and the closing phenylalanine or tryptophan. D genes are given only for firm matches. Size is stated for part of the rows, as once, few or many counts, or as a class when the clone is expanded.

TRBJ1-1	NA	TRBV20-1	NA	CSASRAREAFF	TGCAGTGCTAGCAGGGCACGTGAAGCTTTCTTT
TRBJ1-2	NA	TRBV5-6	NA	CASSLSRGNYGYTF	TGTGCCAGCAGCTTGTCTAGGGGGAACTATGGCTACACCTTC
TRBJ2-2	NA	TRBV6-5	NA	CASSYSSGVGTGELFF	TGTGCCAGCAGTTACTCATCCGGGGTTGGCACCGGGGAGCTGTTTTTT
TRBJ2-2	once	TRBV27	TRBD1	CASSPLGQTGTGELFF	TGTGCCAGCAGTCCACTGGGACAGACGGGCACCGGGGAGCTGTTTTTT
TRBJ1-2	NA	TRBV10-2	NA	CASSETALYGYTF	TGCGCCAGCAGTGAGACAGCCTTGTATGGCTACACCTTC
TRBJ2-3	once	TRBV19	TRBD2	CASTPKPGLAGGEADTQYF	TGTGCCAGCACCCCGAAACCGGGACTAGCGGGAGGGGAGGCAGATACGCAGTATTTT
TRBJ1-2	few	TRBV23-1	TRBD1	CAGGTGVSYGYTF	TGCGCCGGTGGAACAGGGGTTAGCTATGGCTACACCTTC
TRBJ2-1	NA	TRBV5-1	TRBD2	CASSIDSGGSYNEQFF	TGCGCCAGCAGCATTGATAGCGGGGGCTCCTACAATGAGCAGTTCTTC
TRBJ2-3	NA	TRBV21-1	NA	CASSKGEETSKAQDTQYF	TGTGCCAGCAGCAAAGGAGAAGAGACTAGCAAAGCCCAAGATACGCAGTATTTT
TRBJ1-2	NA	TRBV29-1	TRBD1	CSIPGGWGYTF	TGCAGCATCCCAGGGGGCTGGGGCTACACCTTC
TRBJ2-5	NA	TRBV10-3	NA	CAIRQGEQETQYF	TGTGCCATCAGACAGGGAGAGCAAGAGACCCAGTACTTC
TRBJ1-1	NA	TRBV19	NA	CASSLFHGRVTEAFF	TGTGCCAGTAGTCTGTTTCACGGCAGGGTAACTGAAGCTTTCTTT
TRBJ2-2	NA	TRBV10-1	NA	CASSGLAGELFF	TGCGCCAGCAGTGGTTTAGCGGGGGAGCTGTTTTTT
TRBJ1-4	NA	TRBV7-8	NA	CASSLETTNEKLFF	TGTGCCAGCAGCTTGGAGACTACTAATGAAAAACTGTTTTTT
TRBJ2-1	NA	TRBV5-6	TRBD1	CASSGGTGYEQFF	TGTGCCAGCAGCGGAGGGACAGGCTATGAGCAGTTCTTC
TRBJ2-3	NA	TRBV4-3	NA	CASSRDRVGRGPTDTQYF	TGCGCCAGCAGCCGAGACAGAGTTGGGCGGGGCCCCACAGATACGCAGTATTTT
TRBJ1-1	NA	TRBV7-9	NA	CASSSDNTGIKVGEAFF	TGTGCCAGCAGCTCAGATAATACAGGGATCAAGGTCGGTGAAGCTTTCTTT
TRBJ1-4	NA	TRBV19	NA	CASSFSGTGGVELFF	TGTGCCAGTAGTTTCTCCGGGACGGGGGGGGTGGAACTGTTTTTT
TRBJ1-2	NA	TRBV6-5	NA	CASSYQFAANYGYTF	TGTGCCAGCAGTTACCAATTTGCAGCTAACTATGGCTACACCTTC
TRBJ1-1	NA	TRBV6-6	TRBD1	CASSSGQGNTEAFF	TGTGCCAGCAGCTCAGGACAGGGGAACACTGAAGCTTTCTTT
TRBJ1-6	NA	TRBV5-4	TRBD1	CASSSGQGRDSPLHF	TGTGCCAGCAGCAGTGGACAGGGGCGGGATTCACCCCTCCACTTT
TRBJ1-2	NA	TRBV18	TRBD1	CASSPLPILTGGEGYGYTF	TGTGCCAGCTCACCTCTTCCGATTCTTACAGGGGGCGAAGGCTATGGCTACACCTTC
TRBJ1-2	once	TRBV5-5	TRBD1	CASSLIPTGNGYTF	TGTGCCAGCAGCTTGATCCCGACAGGGAATGGCTACACCTTC
TRBJ2-1	NA	TRBV2	NA	CASSLEGDLRNEQFF	TGTGCCAGCAGCCTGGAGGGAGACTTGCGCAATGAGCAGTTCTTC
TRBJ1-1	NA	TRBV6-1	NA	CASSETTGGATEAFF	TGTGCCAGCAGTGAAACGACGGGGGGCGCGACTGAAGCTTTCTTT
TRBJ2-1	few	TRBV6-1	NA	CASSEAAGSYNEQFF	TGTGCCAGCAGTGAAGCGGCGGGCTCCTACAATGAGCAGTTCTTC
TRBJ1-1	NA	TRBV5-4	NA	CASSSLGGGRVNTEAFF	TGTGCCAGCAGCAGCCTGGGGGGGGGAAGGGTGAACACTGAAGCTTTCTTT
TRBJ2-3	NA	TRBV19	TRBD2	CASSGPWGLASTDTQYF	TGTGCCAGTAGTGGACCCTGGGGACTAGCCTCCACAGATACGCAGTATTTT
TRBJ1-4	NA	TRBV5-5	TRBD1	CASSLAPGQGVEKLFF	TGTGCCAGCAGCTTGGCCCCCGGACAGGGGGTGGAAAAACTGTTTTTT
TRBJ1-1	NA	TRBV10-3	NA	CASFPGWNYGGEAFF	TGTGCCTCGTTCCCAGGCTGGAACTACGGGGGGGAAGCTTTCTTT
TRBJ2-1	once	TRBV10-3	TRBD2	CAIRTSGGHNEQFF	TGTGCCATCAGAACTAGCGGAGGACACAATGAGCAGTTCTTC
TRBJ1-1	NA	TRBV7-2	NA	CASSSERATEAFF	TGTGCCAGCAGCTCCGAGAGAGCAACTGAAGCTTTCTTT
TRBJ2-1	NA	TRBV9	TRBD1	CASSGDSEEQFF	TGTGCCAGCAGCGGGGACAGTGAGGAGCAGTTCTTC
TRBJ1-4	NA	TRBV9	TRBD1	CASSVTGTGGLNEKLFF	TGTGCCAGCAGCGTAACCGGGACAGGGGGCCTTAATGAAAAACTGTTTTTT
TRBJ1-1	NA	TRBV6-1	TRBD1	CASKLQGADTEAFF	TGTGCCAGCAAACTACAGGGGGCCGACACTGAAGCTTTCTTT
TRBJ2-2	NA	TRBV9	NA	CASSVGAKGELFF	TGTGCCAGCAGCGTAGGCGCGAAAGGGGAGCTGTTTTTT
TRBJ2-5	NA	TRBV19	NA	CASSMDPGVRETQYF	TGTGCCAGTAGTATGGACCCGGGGGTGAGGGAGACCCAGTACTTC
TRBJ2-3	NA	TRBV6-1	NA	CASSGPQNTDTQYF	TGTGCCAGCAGTGGCCCGCAGAACACAGATACGCAGTATTTT
TRBJ1-2	NA	TRBV7-3	NA	CASSADRWSYGYTF	TGTGCCAGCAGCGCCGACAGGTGGAGTTATGGCTACACCTTC
TRBJ1-2	once	TRBV6-6	NA	CASSLKRVYTF	TGTGCCAGCAGTTTGAAGAGGGTCTACACCTTC
TRBJ1-1	NA	TRBV19	TRBD1	CASRQGGTEAFF	TGTGCCTCCAGACAGGGAGGCACTGAAGCTTTCTTT
TRBJ2-2	NA	TRBV5-1	NA	CASSAAISVSWGRNTGELFF	TGCGCCAGCAGCGCCGCGATTTCTGTATCCTGGGGGCGGAACACCGGGGAGCTGTTTTTT
TRBJ2-1	NA	TRBV11-2	TRBD1	CASSFRDRVIDEQFF	TGTGCCAGCAGCTTCAGGGACAGGGTTATCGATGAGCAGTTCTTC
TRBJ1-4	NA	TRBV5-4	NA	CASSWGGRVNEKLFF	TGTGCCAGCAGCTGGGGGGGGCGAGTTAATGAAAAACTGTTTTTT
TRBJ2-1	NA	TRBV9	TRBD2	CASSPPSGSGNEQFF	TGTGCCAGCAGCCCCCCTAGCGGGAGTGGCAATGAGCAGTTCTTC
TRBJ2-7	NA	TRBV19	TRBD2	CASSLKTSGGIYEQYF	TGTGCCAGTAGTTTAAAGACTAGCGGGGGGATTTACGAGCAGTACTTC
TRBJ2-7	NA	TRBV21-1	NA	CASSKAGTRTYEQYF	TGTGCCAGCAGCAAAGCAGGGACACGAACCTACGAGCAGTACTTC
TRBJ1-2	NA	TRBV2	NA	CASSGGHYGYTF	TGTGCCAGCAGCGGTGGGCACTATGGCTACACCTTC
TRBJ2-1	NA	TRBV5-8	NA	CASSEPDFPNEQFF	TGTGCCAGCAGCGAACCCGACTTCCCCAATGAGCAGTTCTTC
TRBJ2-5	NA	TRBV7-9	NA	CASSPGAREEETQYF	TGTGCCAGCAGCCCTGGGGCAAGGGAAGAAGAGACCCAGTACTTC
TRBJ1-1	NA	TRBV5-1	NA	CASSFSFPAEAFF	TGCGCCAGCAGCTTTTCTTTCCCTGCTGAAGCTTTCTTT
TRBJ1-1	NA	TRBV7-2	NA	CASSPRLGGETEAFF	TGTGCCAGCAGCCCCAGGTTGGGCGGGGAGACTGAAGCTTTCTTT
TRBJ2-3	NA	TRBV6-1	TRBD1	CASSDNRGADTQYF	TGTGCCAGCAGTGACAACAGGGGGGCAGATACGCAGTATTTT
TRBJ2-3	NA	TRBV11-1	NA	CASSLDRLEYTDTQYF	TGTGCCAGCAGCTTAGATCGACTAGAGTACACAGATACGCAGTATTTT
TRBJ1-5	NA	TRBV5-6	TRBD1	CASSLGAGGQYSNQPQHF	TGTGCCAGCAGCTTGGGGGCAGGGGGTCAATATAGCAATCAGCCCCAGCATTTT
TRBJ2-1	NA	TRBV9	NA	CASSVAGPAGSLGNEQFF	TGTGCCAGCAGCGTAGCTGGGCCAGCCGGGAGTCTCGGCAATGAGCAGTTCTTC
TRBJ2-2	NA	TRBV7-3	TRBD1	CASSSGTETGELFF	TGTGCCAGCAGCTCGGGGACAGAAACCGGGGAGCTGTTTTTT
TRBJ2-1	NA	TRBV5-6	TRBD1	CASSLLDRDYNEQFF	TGTGCCAGCAGCTTGTTGGACAGGGACTACAATGAGCAGTTCTTC
TRBJ2-3	NA	TRBV29-1	NA	CSVRGATDTQYF	TGCAGCGTCCGGGGGGCCACAGATACGCAGTATTTT
TRBJ2-3	NA	TRBV5-1	NA	CASSHYRVSPTDTQYF	TGCGCCAGCAGCCACTACAGGGTATCCCCCACAGATACGCAGTATTTT